This T cell receptor beta chain was captured by sequencing in a study of blood T cells in healthy people across ages (dated by TCRdb to 2014 to 2015). Broadly, across the study: In model experiments, template switching captured about one uniquely barcoded TCR beta cDNA molecule for every two T cells. To avoid experimental bias, donors of different ages were randomly spread across the sequencing lanes. Donors were grouped into four age groups: young (average 16 years), middle-aged (under 40), aged (roughly 62) and long-lived (approximately 78). Using the same blood draw, the study looked at two additional independent replicas of 1 million unique cDNA reads for two donors, one aged 18 to 30 and the other aged 80 or older. To track age-related changes in TCR beta repertoire diversity, the study relied on deep sequencing normalized with unique cDNA molecular identifiers.

Library preparation was by 5' RACE. TCRdb records Illumina HiSeq 2500 as the sequencer. A second 7 to 11 cycle PCR used a sample-barcoded 5' primer and a J-beta primer mix. A template-switch 5' adaptor carrying 12 random nucleotides introduced a unique molecular identifier onto each TCR beta cDNA molecule. Each sample yielded at least 3 million CDR3-containing paired-end reads. The Mint cDNA synthesis kit, primed by a TRBC-specific oligonucleotide, was used to synthesize first-strand cDNA from all RNA. After uracil-DNA glycosylase treatment, a first 18-cycle PCR used universal primers M1SS and BC2_uni_R on all cDNA. The study's processing was this. Each sample was normalized by randomly selecting 1 million high-quality reads, each carrying a distinct molecular identifier. Reads with shared molecular identifiers were discarded instead of being binned into consensus sequences. MiTCR, with a Q25 quality threshold and the strictest error-elimination algorithm, was used for CDR3 identification, clonotype clustering and error correction. Lower-bound total TCR beta diversity was estimated with a nonparametric unseen species model using Euler transformation. The public reads were run again by TCRdb, first through fastp at Q25 and then through MiXCR, and only productive beta chains were kept. A single entry per CDR3 protein holds the most common genes and DNA from its merged rows. These V and J calls originate from TCRdb's pipeline instead of the authors' own analysis. The sample records approximately 360,000 distinct CDR3 sequences, roughly half of which are singletons. Of the sample, 45% to 55% falls within the top ten clones.

The donors were 40 or so Caucasian individuals from Russia, aged about 6 to 100 years, who were systemically healthy. Each donor gave 8 to 10 milliliters of peripheral blood, drawn into EDTA-treated Vacutainer tubes. Ficoll-Paque density-gradient centrifugation was used to isolate PBMCs, with at least 7 million per sample. Total RNA was extracted from PBMCs with Trizol reagent, with at least 5 micrograms obtained per sample. Naive CD45RAhigh/CD27high T cell percentages were measured by flow cytometry on a PBMC aliquot from every donor. In the germline V gene, CDR1 corresponds to SQVTM and CDR2 to ANQGSEA. Trimming removed 3 bases from V and 4 bases from J, leaving 6 bases between the germline ends. CDR3 length: 11 amino acids, cysteine to phenylalanine. The entry retains the CDR3 DNA only, 33 bases that are in frame from base 1. Study-wide findings and limitations: As age increased, observed TCR beta diversity per million T cells dropped in a roughly linear way, and a significant reduction was already evident by age 40. Observed TCR beta diversity correlated strongly with the percentage of naive T cells measured by flow cytometry. The long-lived group showed more naive CD4+ T cells, fewer expanded clones and increased TCR diversity than the aged group, suggesting age selection. Estimates of total diversity from one million sequenced T cells were regarded as lower bounds and underestimates. Donor CMV infection status was unknown, potentially confounding age-related changes in expanded clonotypes. Since profiling was done on bulk unsorted PBMCs, naive and antigen-experienced compartments could not be conclusively compared.

In regard to this clonotype: Its recognized antigen is unknown. The record has no base qualities; no much larger clone is one base away.

Sequencing was carried out using blood. The sequence was obtained from a man aged 55 to 70 in good health. The sequence links TRBV29-1 to TRBJ1-2; the D gene is unclear. CDR3 loop: CSVETRYGYTF. The nucleotide sequence reads as follows: TGCAGCGTTGAGACTCGCTATGGCTACACCTTC. Full variable domain (CDR3 extended with the reference TRBV29-1 and TRBJ1-2 proteins): SAVISQKPSRDICQRGTSLTIQCQVDSQVTMMFWYRQQPGQSLTLIATANQGSEATYESGFVIDKFPISRPNLTFSTLTVSNMSPEDSSIYLCSVETRYGYTFGSGTRLTVV.